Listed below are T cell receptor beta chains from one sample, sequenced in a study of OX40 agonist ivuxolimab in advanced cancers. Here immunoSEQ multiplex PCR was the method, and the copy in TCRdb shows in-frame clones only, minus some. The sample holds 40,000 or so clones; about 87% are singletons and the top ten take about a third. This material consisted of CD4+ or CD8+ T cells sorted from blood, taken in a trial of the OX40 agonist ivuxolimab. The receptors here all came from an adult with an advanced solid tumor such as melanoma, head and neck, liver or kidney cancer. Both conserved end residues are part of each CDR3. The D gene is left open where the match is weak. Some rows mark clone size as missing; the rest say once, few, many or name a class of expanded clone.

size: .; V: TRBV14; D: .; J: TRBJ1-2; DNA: TGTGCCAGCAGCCAAAGAGCAGACTATGGCTACACCTTC; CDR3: CASSQRADYGYTF
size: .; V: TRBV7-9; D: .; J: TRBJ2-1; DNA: TGTGCCAGCAGCTTAGTCGGTTATGAGCAGTTCTTC; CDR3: CASSLVGYEQFF
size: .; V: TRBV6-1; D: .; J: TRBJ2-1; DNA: TGTGCCAGCAGCTACAATGAGCAGTTCTTC; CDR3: CASSYNEQFF
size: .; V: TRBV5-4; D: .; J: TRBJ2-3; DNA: TGTGCCAGCAGCTTGCTAGACTTCGAGCAGTATTTT; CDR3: CASSLLDFEQYF
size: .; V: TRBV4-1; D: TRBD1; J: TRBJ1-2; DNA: TGCGCCAGCAGCCAAGACCGCGGGACAGGGAATGGCTACACCTTC; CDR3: CASSQDRGTGNGYTF
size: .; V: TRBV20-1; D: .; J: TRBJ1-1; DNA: TGCAGTGCTAGTGTGGGGACTGAAGCTTTCTTT; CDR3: CSASVGTEAFF
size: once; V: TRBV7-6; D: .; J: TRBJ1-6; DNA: TGTGCCAGCAGCTTAGGAGGAGATTTGATTAATTCACCCCTCCACTTT; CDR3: CASSLGGDLINSPLHF
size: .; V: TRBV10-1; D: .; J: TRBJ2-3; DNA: TGCGCCAGCAGTCGGGCAGCCAGCACAGATACGCAGTATTTT; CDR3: CASSRAASTDTQYF
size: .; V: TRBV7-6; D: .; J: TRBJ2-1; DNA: TGTGCCAGCAGCCTAAGTAGGCGGGATGAGCAGTTCTTC; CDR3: CASSLSRRDEQFF
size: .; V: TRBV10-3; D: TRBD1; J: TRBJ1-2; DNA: TGTGCCATCAGTGAGGGGACAGGGGGCTTCGGCTACACCTTC; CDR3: CAISEGTGGFGYTF
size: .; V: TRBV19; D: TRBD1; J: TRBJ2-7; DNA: TGTGCCAGTAGTATCGGGACAGATTCCTACGAGCAGTACTTC; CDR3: CASSIGTDSYEQYF
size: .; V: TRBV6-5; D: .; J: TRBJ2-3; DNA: TGTGCCAGCAGTTACTTTGGCGTGAGAGATACGCAGTATTTT; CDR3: CASSYFGVRDTQYF
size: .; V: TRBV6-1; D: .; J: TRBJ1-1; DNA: TGTGCCAGCAGTGAATCGGGCAGGAACACTGAAGCTTTCTTT; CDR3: CASSESGRNTEAFF
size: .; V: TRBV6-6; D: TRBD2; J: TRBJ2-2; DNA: TGTGCCAGCCGGGATCCGGGAGGGACGAACACCGGGGAGCTGTTTTTT; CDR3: CASRDPGGTNTGELFF
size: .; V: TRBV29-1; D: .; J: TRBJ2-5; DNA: TGCAGCGTTCGGCTAGATATGCAGACCCAGTACTTC; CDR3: CSVRLDMQTQYF
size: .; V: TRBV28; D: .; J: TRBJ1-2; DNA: TGTGCCAGCAGTTTGGACGGCTATGGCTACACCTTC; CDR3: CASSLDGYGYTF
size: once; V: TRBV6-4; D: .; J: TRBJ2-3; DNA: TGTGCCAGCAGAAGGACGGAAATTGCCGCAGATACGCAGTATTTT; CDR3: CASRRTEIAADTQYF
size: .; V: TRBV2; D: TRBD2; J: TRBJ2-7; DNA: TGTGCCAGCAGTGAAAGGTCCCAGCGGGGGGGTTTCGAGCAGTACTTC; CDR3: CASSERSQRGGFEQYF
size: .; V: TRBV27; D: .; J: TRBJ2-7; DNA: TGTGCCAGCAGTCCTGCTGGACATGACTCCTACGAGCAGTACTTC; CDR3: CASSPAGHDSYEQYF
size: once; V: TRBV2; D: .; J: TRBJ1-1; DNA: TGTGCCAGCAGTGGAGGGCAGTGGTCCACTGAAGCTTTCTTT; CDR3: CASSGGQWSTEAFF
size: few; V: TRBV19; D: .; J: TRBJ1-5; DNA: TGTGCCAGTAGTATAGGGGGGGCAGGCAATCAGCCCCAGCATTTT; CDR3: CASSIGGAGNQPQHF
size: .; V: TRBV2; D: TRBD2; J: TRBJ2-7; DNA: TGTGCCAGCAGTGAAGTTACTAGCGGGAGGGGCGAGCAGTACTTC; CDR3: CASSEVTSGRGEQYF
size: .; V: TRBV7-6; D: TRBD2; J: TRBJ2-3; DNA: TGTGCCAGCAGCGCCCCGGGAGGGCTAAGCACAGATACGCAGTATTTT; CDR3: CASSAPGGLSTDTQYF
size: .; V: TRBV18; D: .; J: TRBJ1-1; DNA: TGTGCCAGCTCACCACAGGGTCAGAACACTGAAGCTTTCTTT; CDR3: CASSPQGQNTEAFF
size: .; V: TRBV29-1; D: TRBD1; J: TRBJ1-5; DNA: TGCAGCGTGGCCACCGGGACAGGTCCGAATCAGCCCCAGCATTTT; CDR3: CSVATGTGPNQPQHF
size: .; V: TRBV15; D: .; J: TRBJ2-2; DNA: TGTGCCACCAGCAGAGCCACCGGGGGATACGGGGAGCTGTTTTTT; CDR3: CATSRATGGYGELFF
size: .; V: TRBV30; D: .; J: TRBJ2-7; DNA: TGTGCCTGGAGTAGAGGGGGCTACGAGCAGTACTTC; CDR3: CAWSRGGYEQYF
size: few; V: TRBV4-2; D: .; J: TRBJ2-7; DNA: TGTGCCAGCAGCCAAGTGGACGATTCCTACGAGCAGTACTTC; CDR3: CASSQVDDSYEQYF
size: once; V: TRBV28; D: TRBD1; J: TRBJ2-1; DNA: TGTGCCAGCAGAGGGACAGGGGATGAGCAGTTCTTC; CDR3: CASRGTGDEQFF
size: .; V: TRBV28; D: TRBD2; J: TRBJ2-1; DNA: TGTGCCAGCACCCCCGGGGGGGTCCCCTACAATGAGCAGTTCTTC; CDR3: CASTPGGVPYNEQFF
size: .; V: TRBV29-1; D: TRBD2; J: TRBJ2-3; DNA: TGCAGCGCCCCGATCGGTAGCGGGTACGATACGCAGTATTTT; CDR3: CSAPIGSGYDTQYF
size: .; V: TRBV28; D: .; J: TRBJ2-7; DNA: TGTGCCAGCAGAATGGGTTTGTACGAGCAGTACTTC; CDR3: CASRMGLYEQYF
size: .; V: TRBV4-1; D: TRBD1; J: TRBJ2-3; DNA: TGCGCCAGCAGCCAGACAGGGTATGCAGATACGCAGTATTTT; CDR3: CASSQTGYADTQYF
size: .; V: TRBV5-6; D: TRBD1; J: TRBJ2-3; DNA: TGTGCCAGCAGCTGGGGACAGGGGGCAGGTGATACGCAGTATTTT; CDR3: CASSWGQGAGDTQYF
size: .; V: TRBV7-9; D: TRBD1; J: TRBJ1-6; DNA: TGTGCCAGCAGCTTAGGGGACAGGGGTAATTCACCCCTCCACTTT; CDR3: CASSLGDRGNSPLHF
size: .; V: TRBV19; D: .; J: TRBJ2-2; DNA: TGTGCCAGTAGTACATCTAGGGCCACCGGGGAGCTGTTTTTT; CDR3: CASSTSRATGELFF